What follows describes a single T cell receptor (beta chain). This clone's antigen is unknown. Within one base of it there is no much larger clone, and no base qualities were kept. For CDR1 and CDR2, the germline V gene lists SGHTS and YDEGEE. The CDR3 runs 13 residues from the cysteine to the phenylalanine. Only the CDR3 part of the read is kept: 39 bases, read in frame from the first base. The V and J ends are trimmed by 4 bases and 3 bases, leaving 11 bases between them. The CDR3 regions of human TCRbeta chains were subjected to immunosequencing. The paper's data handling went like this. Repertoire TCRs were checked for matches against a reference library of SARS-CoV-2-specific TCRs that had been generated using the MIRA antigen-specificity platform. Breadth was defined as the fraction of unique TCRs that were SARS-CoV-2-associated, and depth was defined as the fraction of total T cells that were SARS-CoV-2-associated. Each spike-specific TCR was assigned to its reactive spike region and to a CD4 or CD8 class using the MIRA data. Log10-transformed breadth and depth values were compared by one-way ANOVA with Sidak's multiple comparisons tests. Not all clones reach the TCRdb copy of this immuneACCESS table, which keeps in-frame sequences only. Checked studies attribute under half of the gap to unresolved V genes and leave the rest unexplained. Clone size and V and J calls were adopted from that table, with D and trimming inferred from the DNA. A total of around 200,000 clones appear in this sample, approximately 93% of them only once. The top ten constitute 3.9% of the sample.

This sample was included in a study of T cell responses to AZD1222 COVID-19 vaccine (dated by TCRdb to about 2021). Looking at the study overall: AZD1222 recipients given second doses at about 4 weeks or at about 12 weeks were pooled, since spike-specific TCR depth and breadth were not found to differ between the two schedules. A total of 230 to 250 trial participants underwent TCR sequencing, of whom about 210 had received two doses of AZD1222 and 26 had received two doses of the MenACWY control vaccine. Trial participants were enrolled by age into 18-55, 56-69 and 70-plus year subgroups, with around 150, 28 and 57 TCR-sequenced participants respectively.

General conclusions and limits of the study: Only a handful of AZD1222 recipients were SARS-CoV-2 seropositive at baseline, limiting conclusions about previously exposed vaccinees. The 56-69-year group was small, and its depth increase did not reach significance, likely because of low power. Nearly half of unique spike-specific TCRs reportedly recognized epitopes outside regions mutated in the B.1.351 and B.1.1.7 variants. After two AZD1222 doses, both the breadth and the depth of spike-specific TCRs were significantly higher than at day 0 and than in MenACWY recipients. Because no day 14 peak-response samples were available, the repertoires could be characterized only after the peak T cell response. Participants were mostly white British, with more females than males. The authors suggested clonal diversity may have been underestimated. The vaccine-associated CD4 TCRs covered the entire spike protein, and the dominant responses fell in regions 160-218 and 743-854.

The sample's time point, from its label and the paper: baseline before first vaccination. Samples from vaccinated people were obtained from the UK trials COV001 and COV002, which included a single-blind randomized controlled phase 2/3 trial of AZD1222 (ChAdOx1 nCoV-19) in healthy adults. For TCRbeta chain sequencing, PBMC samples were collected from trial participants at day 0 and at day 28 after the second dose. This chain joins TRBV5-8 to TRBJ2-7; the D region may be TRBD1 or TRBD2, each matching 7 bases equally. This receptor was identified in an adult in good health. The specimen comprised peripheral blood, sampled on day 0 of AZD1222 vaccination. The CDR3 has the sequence CASSQGGRYEQYF. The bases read TGTGCCAGCAGCCAGGGGGGGCGCTACGAGCAGTACTTC.